Each of the 19 T cell receptor beta chains below was sequenced from the same sample in a study of blood T cell repertoires in COVID-19. TCRdb's copy holds only in-frame clones and misses some; the assay was immunoSEQ multiplex PCR. The table lists roughly 90,000 clones, under 85% of them singletons, with approximately 3% in the top ten. Sample: peripheral blood. These receptors all come from a woman of 80 years or more with COVID-19, enrolled during active disease.

This chain connects TRBV5-1 to TRBJ2-2, with TRBD1 identical over 7 bases. Germline CDR1 is SGHRS and CDR2 is YFSETQ. V lost 2 bases, J lost 7 bases, and 8 bases stayed unmatched. The CDR3 extends over 15 amino acids. The CDR3 bases are TGCGCCAGCAGCTTTCGACAGGGTTATGGCGGGGAGCTGTTTTTT. Translating it yields CASSFRQGYGGELFF.

This sequence joins TRBV27 and TRBJ2-7; a weak D match, TRBD2 (6 bases). Per the germline V gene, CDR1 is MNHEY and CDR2 is SMNVEV (reference sequence). This CDR3 region has 15 residues. Trimming left V 2 bases short and J 0 bases short, with 11 bases between. The chain's CDR3 is CASSLNRESSYEQYF. The CDR3 DNA sequence: TGTGCCAGCAGTTTAAATCGGGAGAGCTCCTACGAGCAGTACTTC.

The chain combines TRBV3-1 (or the pseudogene TRBV3-2) with TRBJ2-7; TRBD2 is a possible D gene (6 bases). The germline V gene encodes CDR1 LGHDT and CDR2 YNNKEL (reference sequence). Trimming removed 1 base at V and 5 bases at J, with 15 bases between. The CDR3 has 15 amino acids. The CDR3 reads CASSQGGGSLHEQYF. In nucleotides, the CDR3 is TGTGCCAGCAGCCAAGGAGGAGGGAGTCTCCACGAGCAGTACTTC.

The chain combines TRBV5-1 with TRBJ2-1; tentatively, D is TRBD1 (5 bases). V gave up 4 bases and J gave up 5 bases, with 13 bases separating them. Germline V gene lookup returns CDR1 SGHRS and CDR2 YFSETQ. There are 14 residues in the CDR3. The chain's CDR3 is CASSPTGGNNEQFF. The CDR3 DNA reads TGCGCCAGCAGCCCCACAGGTGGGAACAATGAGCAGTTCTTC.

The chain couples TRBV12-5 to TRBJ2-3; 9 nucleotides match TRBD2. The CDR3 covers 16 residues. Germline V gene data show CDR1 as LGHNT and CDR2 as FRNRAP. V shed 1 base and J 6 bases; nucleotides not matched to a gene: 8. The CDR3 is CASGLGLAGGLDTQYF. The DNA of the CDR3 is TGTGCTAGTGGTTTGGGGTTGGCGGGAGGGTTGGATACGCAGTATTTT.

In the case of this clone: The junction shows a germline mismatch at one end, possibly a read error. The chain uses TRBV3-1 (or the pseudogene TRBV3-2) and TRBJ1-2; a possible D gene is TRBD1 (6 bases). Germline V gives CDR1 LGHDT, CDR2 YNNKEL (reference sequence). CDR3 length equals 15 residues. CDR3 bases: TGTGCCAGCAGACAAGGGAAAGCCAGGGGATATGGCTACACCTTC. Its protein product is CASRQGKARGYGYTF.

This chain connects TRBV27 to TRBJ2-6; no firm D call. Germline V gives CDR1 MNHEY, CDR2 SMNVEV (reference sequence). This CDR3 contains 16 residues. Trimming left V 3 bases short and J 2 bases short, with 11 bases between. The CDR3 spells CASSFLTPTGANVLTF. DNA for the CDR3: TGTGCCAGCAGTTTCTTGACACCCACTGGGGCCAACGTCCTGACTTTC. Based on the CDR3 plus reference TRBV27 and TRBJ2-6, the full variable domain is EAQVTQNPRYLITVTGKKLTVTCSQNMNHEYMSWYRQDPGLGLRQIYYSMNVEVTDKGDVPEGYKVSRKEKRNFPLILESPSPNQTSLYFCASSFLTPTGANVLTFGAGSRLTVL.

This clone showed up just once. The J gene is TRBJ2-3, the V gene TRBV4-3; no firm D call. The length of the CDR3 is 15 residues. The ends were cut back, 1 base at V and 0 bases at J, with 8 bases in the middle. In germline, CDR1 is LGHNA, CDR2 YSLEER. In DNA form, the CDR3 reads TGCGCCAGCAGCCAAGCCGGTCTGAGCACAGATACGCAGTATTTT. It encodes CASSQAGLSTDTQYF.

This chain connects TRBV6-5 to TRBJ2-7; 7 nucleotides match TRBD1. The CDR3 loop spans 15 amino acids. Germline assignment: CDR1 MNHEY and CDR2 SVGAGI. Trimming removed 2 bases from V and 3 bases from J; junction bases left unmatched: 7. The CDR3 here is CASSYGQGVDYEQYF. The CDR3 nucleotides read TGTGCCAGCAGTTACGGGCAGGGGGTGGACTACGAGCAGTACTTC.

The gene calls are TRBV5-5 and TRBJ1-2, with D possibly TRBD1 on 6 matching bases. Trimming shortened V by 6 bases and J by 2 bases, and 11 bases separated the two germline ends. The CDR3 contains 13 residues. Germline V gene data show CDR1 as SGHKS and CDR2 as YYEKEE (reference sequence). This CDR3 reads CASKSRGNYGYTF. The CDR3 bases are TGTGCCAGCAAAAGCAGGGGAAACTATGGCTACACCTTC.

This clone was counted a few times. This chain uses TRBV30 with TRBJ2-4; 9 bases match TRBD1. The CDR3 runs 14 residues. The ends lost 4 bases at V and 5 bases at J; junction bases unmatched: 6. From germline, CDR1 is GTSNPN and CDR2 SVGIG (reference sequence). The DNA for the CDR3 is TGTGCCTGGACTCTGGGACAGGGCCAAAACATTCAGTACTTC. It codes for CAWTLGQGQNIQYF.

V is TRBV7-9 and J is TRBJ2-5; D possibly corresponds to TRBD2 (5 bases). V lost 2 bases and J 3 bases, leaving 7 bases between the germline ends. In germline, CDR1 is SEHNR, CDR2 FQNEAQ (reference sequence). This CDR3 is built from 13 residues. CDR3 nucleotides: TGTGCCAGCAGCTTAACCGGGGAAGAGACCCAGTACTTC. Translated, it gives CASSLTGEETQYF.

J is TRBJ2-4 and V is TRBV5-1, with TRBD2 matching over 12 bases. Germline trimming cut 4 bases from V and 3 bases from J; bases unmatched to any gene: 8. CDR3 length: 17 amino acids. Germline loops: CDR1 SGHRS, CDR2 YFSETQ. The CDR3 bases are TGCGCCAGCAGCCGACGACTAGCGGGAGCCTACAAAAACATTCAGTACTTC. Encoded protein: CASSRRLAGAYKNIQYF.

The rearrangement uses TRBV6-1 and TRBJ2-3, with D possibly being TRBD2 (6 bases). The CDR3 is made up of 16 amino acids. Trimming pared 2 bases from V and 0 bases from J, leaving 12 bases between. Germline loops: CDR1 MNHNS, CDR2 SASEGT. The chain's CDR3 is CASSELSGVSTDTQYF. The CDR3 DNA follows: TGTGCCAGCAGTGAATTGTCGGGGGTAAGCACAGATACGCAGTATTTT.

The V and J genes are TRBV10-2 and TRBJ2-2; 8 nucleotides align to TRBD2. Trimming removed 2 bases from V and 5 bases from J; junction bases left unmatched: 4. From germline, CDR1 is WSHSY and CDR2 SAAADI. The CDR3 is 15 amino acids. The CDR3 sequence is CASSEILAVTGELFF. The CDR3 DNA sequence: TGCGCCAGCAGTGAGATACTAGCGGTAACCGGGGAGCTGTTTTTT.

The V gene is TRBV5-4, the J gene TRBJ2-1; D remains ambiguous. The CDR3 length is 13 residues. The germline V gene has CDR1 SGHNT and CDR2 YYREEE (reference sequence). V was trimmed by 0 bases and J by 6 bases, leaving 7 bases between them. In nucleotides, the CDR3 is TGTGCCAGCAGCTTGGGTCCTATCAATGAGCAGTTCTTC. It codes for CASSLGPINEQFF.

The chain couples TRBV10-3 to TRBJ2-5; possibly TRBD2 for D (6 bases). V lost 5 bases and J lost 1, with 14 bases in between. The germline CDR1 and CDR2 sequences are ENHRY and SYGVKD. CDR3 size: 15 residues. CDR3 nucleotide sequence: TGTGCCATCAGTTTCCAAAGCGGGCCCCAAGAGACCCAGTACTTC. As protein: CAISFQSGPQETQYF.

The chain couples TRBV7-2 to TRBJ1-1; possibly TRBD1 for D (6 bases). The V and J ends lost 0 bases and 1 base respectively, with 9 bases between them. This CDR3 is built from 15 residues. From germline, CDR1 is SGHTA and CDR2 FQGNSA. As DNA, the CDR3 is TGTGCCAGCAGCTTAGCGTGGGGGCCGAACACTGAAGCTTTCTTT. Its protein product is CASSLAWGPNTEAFF.

The chain employs TRBV5-6 and TRBJ2-2; D is unclear. The V and J ends lost 0 bases and 0 bases respectively, with 9 bases between them. The CDR3 sequence is 16 residues long. Germline lookup yields CDR1 SGHDT and CDR2 YYEEEE. The CDR3 DNA reads as TGTGCCAGCAGCTTGGTCCCGGGTTCGAACACCGGGGAGCTGTTTTTT. Its translation: CASSLVPGSNTGELFF.